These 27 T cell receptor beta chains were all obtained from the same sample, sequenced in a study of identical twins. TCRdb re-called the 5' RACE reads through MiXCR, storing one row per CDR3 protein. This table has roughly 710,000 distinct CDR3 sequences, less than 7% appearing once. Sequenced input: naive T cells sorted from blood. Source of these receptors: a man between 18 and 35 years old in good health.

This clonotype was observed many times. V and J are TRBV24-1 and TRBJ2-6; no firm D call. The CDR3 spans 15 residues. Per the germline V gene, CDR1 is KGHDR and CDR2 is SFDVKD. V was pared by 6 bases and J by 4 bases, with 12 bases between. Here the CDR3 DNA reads TGTGCCACCAGTCCCTCGCTGGACGGGGCCAACGTCCTGACTTTC. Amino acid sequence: CATSPSLDGANVLTF.

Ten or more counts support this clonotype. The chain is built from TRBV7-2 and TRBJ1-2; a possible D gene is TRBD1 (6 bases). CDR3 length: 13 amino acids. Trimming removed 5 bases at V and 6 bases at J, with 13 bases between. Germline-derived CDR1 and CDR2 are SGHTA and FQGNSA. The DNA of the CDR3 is TGTGCCAGCAGCCCCCGGACAGCGGATGGCTACACCTTC. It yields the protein CASSPRTADGYTF.

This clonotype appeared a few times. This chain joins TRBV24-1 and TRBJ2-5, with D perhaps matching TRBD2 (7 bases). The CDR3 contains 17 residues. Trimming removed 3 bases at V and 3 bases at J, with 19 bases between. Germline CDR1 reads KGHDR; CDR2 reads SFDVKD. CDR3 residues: CATSDEGGRGGKETQYF. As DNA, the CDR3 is TGTGCCACCAGTGATGAGGGCGGGAGAGGGGGGAAAGAGACCCAGTACTTC.

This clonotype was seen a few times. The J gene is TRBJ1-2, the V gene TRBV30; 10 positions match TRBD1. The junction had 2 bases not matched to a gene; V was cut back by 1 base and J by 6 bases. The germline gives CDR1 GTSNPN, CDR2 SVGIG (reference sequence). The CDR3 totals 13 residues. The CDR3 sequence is CAWSADRGHGYTF. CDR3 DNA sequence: TGTGCCTGGAGTGCTGACAGGGGGCATGGCTACACCTTC.

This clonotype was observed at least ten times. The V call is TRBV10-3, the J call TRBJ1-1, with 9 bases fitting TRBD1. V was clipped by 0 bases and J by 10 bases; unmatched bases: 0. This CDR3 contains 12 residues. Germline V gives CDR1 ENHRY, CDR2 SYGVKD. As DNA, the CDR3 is TGTGCCATCAGTGAGTCGGACAGGGGAGCTTTCTTT. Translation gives CAISESDRGAFF.

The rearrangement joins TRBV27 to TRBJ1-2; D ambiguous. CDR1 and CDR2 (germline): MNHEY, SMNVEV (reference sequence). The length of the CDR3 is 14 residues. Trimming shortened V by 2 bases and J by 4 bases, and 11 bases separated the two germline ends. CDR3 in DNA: TGTGCCAGCAGTTTACAACCGGGCTCCTATGGCTACACCTTC. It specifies CASSLQPGSYGYTF.

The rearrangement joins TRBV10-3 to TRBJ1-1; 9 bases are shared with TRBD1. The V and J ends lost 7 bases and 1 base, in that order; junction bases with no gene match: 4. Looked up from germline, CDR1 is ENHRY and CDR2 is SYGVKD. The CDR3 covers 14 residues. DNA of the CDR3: TGTGCCATCACCTCGGACAGGGGGAACACTGAAGCTTTCTTT. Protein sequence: CAITSDRGNTEAFF.

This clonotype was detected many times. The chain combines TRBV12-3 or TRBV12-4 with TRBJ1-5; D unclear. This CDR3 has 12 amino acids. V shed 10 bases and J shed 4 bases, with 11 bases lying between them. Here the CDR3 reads CATTRENQPQHF. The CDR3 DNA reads TGTGCCACCACGAGGGAGAATCAGCCCCAGCATTTT.

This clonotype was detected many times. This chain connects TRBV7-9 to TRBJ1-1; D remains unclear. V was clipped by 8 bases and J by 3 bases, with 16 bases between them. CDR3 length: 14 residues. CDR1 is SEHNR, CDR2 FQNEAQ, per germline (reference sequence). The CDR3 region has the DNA TGTGCCAGCGATGCCAGAGACATCGACACTGAAGCTTTCTTT. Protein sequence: CASDARDIDTEAFF.

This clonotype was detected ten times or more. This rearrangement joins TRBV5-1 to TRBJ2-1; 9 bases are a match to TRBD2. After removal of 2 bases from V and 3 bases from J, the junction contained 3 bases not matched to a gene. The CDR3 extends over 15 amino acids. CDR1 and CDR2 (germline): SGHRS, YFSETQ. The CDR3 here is CASSLAGGLYNEQFF. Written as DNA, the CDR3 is TGCGCCAGCAGCTTAGCGGGAGGTCTCTACAATGAGCAGTTCTTC.

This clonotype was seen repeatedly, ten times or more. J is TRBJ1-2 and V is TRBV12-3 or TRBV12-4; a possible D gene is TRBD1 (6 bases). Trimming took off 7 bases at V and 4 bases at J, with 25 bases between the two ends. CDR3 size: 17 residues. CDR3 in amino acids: CASTKDDWEGESYGYTF. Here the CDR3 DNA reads TGTGCCAGCACCAAAGATGATTGGGAGGGGGAGAGCTATGGCTACACCTTC.

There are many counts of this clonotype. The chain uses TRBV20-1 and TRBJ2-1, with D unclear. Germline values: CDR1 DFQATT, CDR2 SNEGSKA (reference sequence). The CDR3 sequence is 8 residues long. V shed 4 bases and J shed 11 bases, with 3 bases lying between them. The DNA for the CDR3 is TGCAGTGCTATTAAGCAGTTCTTC. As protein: CSAIKQFF.

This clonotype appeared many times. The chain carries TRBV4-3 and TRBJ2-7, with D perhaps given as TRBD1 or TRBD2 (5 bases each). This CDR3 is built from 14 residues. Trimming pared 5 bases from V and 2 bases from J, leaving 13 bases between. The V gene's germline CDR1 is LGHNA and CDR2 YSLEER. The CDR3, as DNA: TGCGCCAGCAGCAGACAGAGGGGCCCCTACGAGCAGTACTTC. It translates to CASSRQRGPYEQYF.

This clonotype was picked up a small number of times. DNA for the CDR3: TGCAGCGGCGAAACGGGGGACGAAAAACTGTTTTTT. Translating gives CSGETGDEKLFF. The chain combines TRBV29-1 with TRBJ1-4, with a possible D match to TRBD1 (5 bases). Trimming took 7 bases from V and 8 from J, leaving 14 bases between them. CDR1 SQVTM and CDR2 ANQGSEA come from the germline V gene. The CDR3 consists of 12 residues.

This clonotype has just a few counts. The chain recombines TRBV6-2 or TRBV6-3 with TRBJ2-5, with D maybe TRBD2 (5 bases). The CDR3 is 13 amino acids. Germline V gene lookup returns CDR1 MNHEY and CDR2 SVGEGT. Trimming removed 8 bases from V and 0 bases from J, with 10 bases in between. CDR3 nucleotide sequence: TGTGCCAGCCAAGCGGTCGACCAAGAGACCCAGTACTTC. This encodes CASQAVDQETQYF.

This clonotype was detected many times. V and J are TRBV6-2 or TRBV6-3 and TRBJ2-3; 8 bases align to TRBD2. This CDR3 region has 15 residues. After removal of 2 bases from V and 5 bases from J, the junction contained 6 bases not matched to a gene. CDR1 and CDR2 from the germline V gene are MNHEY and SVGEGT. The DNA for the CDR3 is TGTGCCAGCAGTTACCAGCGGGAGATCCTAGATACGCAGTATTTT. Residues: CASSYQREILDTQYF.

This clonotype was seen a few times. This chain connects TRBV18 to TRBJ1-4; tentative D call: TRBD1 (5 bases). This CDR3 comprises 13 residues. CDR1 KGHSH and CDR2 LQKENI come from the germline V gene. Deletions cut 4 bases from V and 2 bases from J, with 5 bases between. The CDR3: CASSQGTNEKLFF. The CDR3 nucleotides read TGTGCCAGCTCACAGGGGACTAATGAAAAACTGTTTTTT.

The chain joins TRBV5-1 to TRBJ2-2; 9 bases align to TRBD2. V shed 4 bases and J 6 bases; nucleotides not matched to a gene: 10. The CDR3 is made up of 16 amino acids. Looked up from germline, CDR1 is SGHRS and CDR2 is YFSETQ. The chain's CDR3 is CASSRSSGTVSGELFF. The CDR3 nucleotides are TGCGCCAGCAGCAGGTCTAGCGGGACTGTATCCGGGGAGCTGTTTTTT.

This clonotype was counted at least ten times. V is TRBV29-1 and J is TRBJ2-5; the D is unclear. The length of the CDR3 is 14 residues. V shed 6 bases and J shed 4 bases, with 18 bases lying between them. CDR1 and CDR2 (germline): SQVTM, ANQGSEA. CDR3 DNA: TGCAGCGTGGTACCGGGCTTAGCCCGAGAGACCCAGTACTTC. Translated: CSVVPGLARETQYF. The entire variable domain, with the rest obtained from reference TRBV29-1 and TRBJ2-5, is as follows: SAVISQKPSRDICQRGTSLTIQCQVDSQVTMMFWYRQQPGQSLTLIATANQGSEATYESGFVIDKFPISRPNLTFSTLTVSNMSPEDSSIYLCSVVPGLARETQYFGPGTRLLVL.

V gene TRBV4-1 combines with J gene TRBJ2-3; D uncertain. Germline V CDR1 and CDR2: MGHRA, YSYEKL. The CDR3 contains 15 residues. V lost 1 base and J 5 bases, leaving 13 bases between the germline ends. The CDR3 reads CASSQGVAPGDTQYF. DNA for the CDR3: TGCGCCAGCAGCCAAGGGGTCGCTCCCGGAGATACGCAGTATTTT.

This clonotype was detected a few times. This CDR3 reads CSARDKSGTQYF. In DNA form, the CDR3 reads TGCAGTGCTAGAGACAAATCCGGTACGCAGTATTTT. The chain is built from TRBV20-1 and TRBJ2-3; D call uncertain. The CDR3 has 12 residues. V was shortened by 0 bases and J by 8 bases, with 9 bases between the two germline ends. Looked up from germline, CDR1 is DFQATT and CDR2 is SNEGSKA (reference sequence).

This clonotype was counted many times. CDR3 amino acids: CASSLSLGAGGRASTDTQYF. CDR3 nucleotides: TGTGCCAGCAGTTTATCTCTGGGGGCCGGCGGGAGGGCAAGCACAGATACGCAGTATTTT. The chain combines TRBV28 with TRBJ2-3, with TRBD2 matching 9 bases. This CDR3 is 20 amino acids long. The V segment lost 1 base and the J segment 0 bases; nucleotides outside the gene matches: 14. Germline assignment: CDR1 MDHEN and CDR2 SYDVKM. The whole variable domain, filled in from reference TRBV28 and TRBJ2-3, reads DVKVTQSSRYLVKRTGEKVFLECVQDMDHENMFWYRQDPGLGLRLIYFSYDVKMKEKGDIPEGYSVSREKKERFSLILESASTNQTSMYLCASSLSLGAGGRASTDTQYFGPGTRLTVL.

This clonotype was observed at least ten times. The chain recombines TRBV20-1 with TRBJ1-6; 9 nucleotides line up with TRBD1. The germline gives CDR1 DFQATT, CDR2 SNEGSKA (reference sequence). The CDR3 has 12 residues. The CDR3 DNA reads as TGCGGTACAGGACAGGGGAATTCACCCCTCCACTTT. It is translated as CGTGQGNSPLHF.

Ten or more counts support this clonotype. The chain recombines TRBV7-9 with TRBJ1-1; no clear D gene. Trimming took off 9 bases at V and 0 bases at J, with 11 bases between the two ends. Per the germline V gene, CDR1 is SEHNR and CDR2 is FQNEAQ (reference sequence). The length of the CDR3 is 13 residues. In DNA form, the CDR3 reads TGTGCCAGGTCGAGCCTCCTGAACACTGAAGCTTTCTTT. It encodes CARSSLLNTEAFF.

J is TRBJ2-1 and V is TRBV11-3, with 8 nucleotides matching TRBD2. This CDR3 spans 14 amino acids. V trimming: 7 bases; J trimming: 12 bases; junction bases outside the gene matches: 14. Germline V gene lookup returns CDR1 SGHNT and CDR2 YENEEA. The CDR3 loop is CASTNRAGEKWQFF. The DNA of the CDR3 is TGTGCCAGCACCAACCGAGCGGGGGAAAAATGGCAGTTCTTC.

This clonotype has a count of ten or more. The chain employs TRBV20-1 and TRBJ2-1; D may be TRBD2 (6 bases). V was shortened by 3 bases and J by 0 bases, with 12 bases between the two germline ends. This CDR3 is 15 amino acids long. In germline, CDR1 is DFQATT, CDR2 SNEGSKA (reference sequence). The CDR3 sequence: CSASGSGSSYNEQFF. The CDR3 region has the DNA TGCAGTGCTAGCGGTAGCGGTAGCTCCTACAATGAGCAGTTCTTC.

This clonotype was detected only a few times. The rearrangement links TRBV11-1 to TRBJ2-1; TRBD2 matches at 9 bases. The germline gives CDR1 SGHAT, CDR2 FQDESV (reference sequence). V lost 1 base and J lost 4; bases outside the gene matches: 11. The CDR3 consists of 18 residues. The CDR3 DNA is TGTGCCAGCAGCTTAGGGGTGAAAAGGACTAGCGCTTACAATGAGCAGTTCTTC. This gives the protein CASSLGVKRTSAYNEQFF.